The source of this T cell receptor beta chain is a study of beta chain features in type 1 diabetes. The study's findings and limits: TCRB CDR3s from Type 1 diabetes patients were moderately but significantly shorter in all four CD4+ subsets. It was not settled here whether HLA type affects TCRB rearrangement.

Expressed TCRB transcripts were sequenced because the isolated RNA had all been reverse transcribed beforehand. Libraries were prepared by immunoSEQ multiplex PCR; TCRdb keeps only in-frame clonotypes and omits some of them. The sample lists over 300,000 clones; 6.5% to 10% were seen once. CD45RO/CCR7/CD25/CD127/CD95/CD27 separated CD4+ naive, central memory, regulatory and stem cell-like memory cells by sorting. Remarks on this clone: Its antigen is still unknown.

The CDR3 loop spans 17 amino acids. Trimming removed 0 bases from V and 0 bases from J; junction bases left unmatched: 4. Per the germline V gene, CDR1 is SGDLS and CDR2 is YYNGEE. The sequence came from a woman aged 18-30 years in good health. J is TRBJ2-3 and V is TRBV9; 10 nucleotides match TRBD2. The specimen sequenced was central memory CD4+ T cells from blood. The CDR3 region has the DNA TGTGCCAGCAGCGTAGGTCTTAGCGGGAGGAGCACAGATACGCAGTATTTT. Protein product: CASSVGLSGRSTDTQYF.